These 18 T cell receptor beta chains were sequenced from one sample in a study of blood T cell repertoires in COVID-19. Libraries were prepared by immunoSEQ multiplex PCR; TCRdb keeps only in-frame clonotypes and omits some of them. The table lists 200,000 to 250,000 clones, approximately 80% of them singletons, with 8% to 13% in the top ten. Sequenced: peripheral blood. All receptors come from a woman older than 75 with acute or convalescent COVID-19.

The chain employs TRBV18 and TRBJ2-1; 15 bases map to TRBD2. V was clipped by 3 bases and J by 6 bases; unmatched bases: 6. This CDR3 comprises 17 residues. Germline CDR1 KGHSH, CDR2 LQKENI. CDR3 DNA: TGTGCCAGCTCACCGGGGACTAGCGGGAGGAAGGGCAATGAGCAGTTCTTC. Amino acid sequence: CASSPGTSGRKGNEQFF.

The chain joins TRBV19 to TRBJ2-2; D is possibly TRBD1 (6 bases). This CDR3 has 18 amino acids. The V end was cut by 5 bases, the J end by 4 bases, with 23 bases between. CDR1 and CDR2 from the germline V gene are LNHDA and SQIVND (reference sequence). The DNA of the CDR3 is TGTGCCAGTAGTGCGCTCCTATCCGGGACAAGGTCCACCGGGGAGCTGTTTTTT. Translation gives CASSALLSGTRSTGELFF.

The J gene is TRBJ2-5, the V gene TRBV18, with D possibly being TRBD1 (7 bases). The CDR3 totals 14 residues. Trimming removed 3 bases at V and 5 bases at J, with 13 bases between. CDR1 KGHSH and CDR2 LQKENI come from the germline V gene. This CDR3 reads CASSPPGGSETQYF. CDR3 DNA: TGTGCCAGCTCACCCCCAGGGGGGAGTGAGACCCAGTACTTC.

In its sample, this clone was seen a few times. CDR3 sequence reads: CASSLGRIMNTEAFF. The CDR3 DNA reads as TGTGCCAGCAGCTTAGGGCGGATCATGAACACTGAAGCTTTCTTT. The V gene is TRBV11-3, the J gene TRBJ1-1; no clear D gene. Germline CDR1 reads SGHNT; CDR2 reads YENEEA. The CDR3 runs to 15 residues. V lost 1 base and J lost 0, with 9 bases in between.

In this sample, this clone turned up a few times. The CDR3 is CASSGTGERTDTQYF. The CDR3 region has the DNA TGCGCCAGCAGTGGGACAGGGGAGCGCACAGATACGCAGTATTTT. This chain connects TRBV10-1 to TRBJ2-3; 9 bases are a match to TRBD1. The CDR3 extends over 15 amino acids. Trimming cost V 4 bases and J 1 base; bases outside gene matches: 3. CDR1 and CDR2 from the germline V gene are WNHNN and SYGVQD (reference sequence).

The chain joins TRBV4-1 to TRBJ2-7, with 8 bases lining up with TRBD2. The CDR3 is 15 residues long. The V gene end was trimmed by 4 bases and the J gene end by 2 bases; junction bases not matched to a gene: 7. Germline loops: CDR1 MGHRA, CDR2 YSYEKL. CDR3: CASSLMGGGTYEQYF. The DNA of the CDR3 is TGCGCCAGCAGCCTAATGGGCGGGGGGACCTACGAGCAGTACTTC.

The chain is built from TRBV5-1 and TRBJ1-4; D might be TRBD1 (5 bases). The CDR3 spans 15 residues. From germline, CDR1 is SGHRS and CDR2 YFSETQ. Between the trimmed V and J ends, which lost 1 base and 1 base, there was a span of 8 bases. Here the CDR3 reads CASSLTGGTNEKLFF. As DNA, the CDR3 is TGCGCCAGCAGCTTGACAGGTGGAACTAATGAAAAACTGTTTTTT.

The rearrangement uses TRBV7-2 and TRBJ2-4; TRBD2 matches 14 bases. The CDR3 contains 16 residues. The V gene's germline CDR1 is SGHTA and CDR2 FQGNSA. V lost 4 bases to trimming and J lost 5 bases; unmatched junction nucleotides: 4. CDR3 sequence (DNA): TGTGCCAGCAGCTCCGGACTAGCGGGGGGTGAAAACATTCAGTACTTC. It codes for CASSSGLAGGENIQYF.

This clone was observed once. CDR3 nucleotides: TGTGCCAGCTCACCACCCGGACAGTACACTGAAGCTTTCTTT. Protein sequence: CASSPPGQYTEAFF. This chain joins TRBV18 and TRBJ1-1, with D possibly TRBD1 on 6 matching bases. Trimming stripped 0 bases from V and 3 bases from J, with 8 bases between. CDR3 length: 14 amino acids. Germline V lookup: CDR1 KGHSH, CDR2 LQKENI.

The chain joins TRBV6-5 to TRBJ1-6; D is unresolved. Germline V gene sequence: CDR1 MNHEY, CDR2 SVGAGI. This CDR3 comprises 14 residues. CDR3 loop: CSTQRSSYNSPLHF. The CDR3 DNA reads as TGTTCCACACAAAGGAGCTCCTATAATTCACCCCTCCACTTT.

The J gene is TRBJ2-1, the V gene TRBV24-1; a weak D match, TRBD2 (6 bases). CDR3 length equals 15 residues. Germline V lookup: CDR1 KGHDR, CDR2 SFDVKD. V was shortened by 4 bases and J by 4 bases, with 13 bases between the two germline ends. In DNA form, the CDR3 reads TGTGCCACCAGTGAGGGAGGACTAAAATACAATGAGCAGTTCTTC. Translating gives CATSEGGLKYNEQFF.

V and J are TRBV11-2 and TRBJ1-1, with 7 bases fitting TRBD1. Losses at the gene ends were 5 bases for V and 4 bases for J; bases not matched to a gene: 4. CDR3 length: 13 amino acids. Germline lookup yields CDR1 SGHAT and CDR2 FQNNGV. This CDR3 is CASSRSGGTEAFF. CDR3 nucleotide sequence: TGTGCCAGCAGCCGGTCAGGGGGCACTGAAGCTTTCTTT.

This chain links TRBV6-2 or TRBV6-3 with TRBJ1-3; no clear D. The CDR3 runs to 15 residues. Between the trimmed V and J ends, which lost 3 bases and 7 bases, there was a span of 16 bases. Germline CDR1 MNHEY, CDR2 SVGEGT. This chain's CDR3 is CASSYGLGPANTIYF. The CDR3 DNA sequence: TGTGCCAGCAGTTATGGGCTGGGCCCTGCGAACACCATATATTTT.

This chain uses TRBV10-3 with TRBJ2-7, with D tentatively TRBD1 (6 bases). The V gene lost 2 bases and the J gene lost 4 bases, with 9 bases spanning the gap. In germline, CDR1 is ENHRY, CDR2 SYGVKD. The CDR3 totals 13 residues. CDR3 DNA: TGTGCCATCAGTGAGAACAGGGAGTACGAGCAGTACTTC. Translating gives CAISENREYEQYF.

The chain is built from TRBV7-2 and TRBJ2-3, with 7 bases matching TRBD2. Losses at the gene ends were 1 base for V and 3 bases for J; bases not matched to a gene: 7. CDR1 is SGHTA, CDR2 FQGNSA, per germline. This CDR3 is 16 amino acids long. This CDR3 is CASSLVGGGPTDTQYF. Written as DNA, the CDR3 is TGTGCCAGCAGCTTAGTTGGGGGAGGGCCTACAGATACGCAGTATTTT.

The chain has TRBV6-5 and TRBJ2-1; 9 nucleotides line up with TRBD2. Germline CDR1 is MNHEY and CDR2 is SVGAGI. The CDR3 sequence is 14 residues long. J lost 8 bases, V lost 5 bases, and 7 bases had no gene match. The CDR3 DNA follows: TGTGCCAGCAGTAGGGCTAGCGGGGACTATGAGCAGTTCTTC. Translation: CASSRASGDYEQFF.

J is TRBJ2-7 and V is TRBV29-1; 10 bases are shared with TRBD1. J was trimmed by 1 base and V by 6 bases; bases with no gene match: 3. The CDR3 consists of 13 residues. Germline V gene lookup returns CDR1 SQVTM and CDR2 ANQGSEA. The CDR3, as DNA: TGCAGCGTGAGACAGGGGGCGTCCTACGAGCAGTACTTC. It yields the protein CSVRQGASYEQYF.

The rearrangement joins TRBV7-9 to TRBJ2-5; TRBD1 is a possible D gene (5 bases). The CDR3 contains 15 residues. Germline CDR1 SEHNR, CDR2 FQNEAQ (reference sequence). V gave up 5 bases and J gave up 3 bases, with 16 bases separating them. Written as DNA, the CDR3 is TGTGCCAGCAGCCGTCTGACAGAAAGAGAAGAGACCCAGTACTTC. This codes for CASSRLTEREETQYF.